This is a list of T cell receptor beta chains from one sample in a study of CD8 T cells in Susac syndrome. TCRdb reprocessed the immunoSEQ multiplex PCR reads with MiXCR, giving one entry per CDR3 protein. The sample contains over 150,000 distinct CDR3 sequences, over 90% of which appear only once. Sequenced sample: CD4+ T cells from PBMCs. All receptors come from a human donor with Susac syndrome. Both conserved end residues are part of each CDR3.

j_gene: TRBJ2-3; v_gene: TRBV3-1; CDR3aa: CASTGGLAVNTDTQYF
j_gene: TRBJ2-1; v_gene: TRBV4-2; CDR3aa: CASSQELTSGGYEQFF
j_gene: TRBJ2-7; v_gene: TRBV3-1; CDR3aa: CASSQDPGQLAEQYF
j_gene: TRBJ1-1; v_gene: TRBV30; CDR3aa: CAWMGSRNTEAFF
j_gene: TRBJ1-2; v_gene: TRBV30; CDR3aa: CAWRGWETVIGGYTF
j_gene: TRBJ1-3; v_gene: TRBV20-1; CDR3aa: CSAPRGQSRAGNTIYF
j_gene: TRBJ1-6; v_gene: TRBV7-2; CDR3aa: CASSQLGQNSPLHF
j_gene: TRBJ2-3; v_gene: TRBV4-3; CDR3aa: CASSQDLTGAADTQYF
j_gene: TRBJ1-3; v_gene: TRBV30; CDR3aa: CAWRDVGNTIYF
j_gene: TRBJ2-6; v_gene: TRBV6-2/TRBV6-3; CDR3aa: CASSYSVSGANVLTF
j_gene: TRBJ2-1; v_gene: TRBV12-3/TRBV12-4; CDR3aa: CASSSRLAGGPNEQFF
j_gene: TRBJ1-2; v_gene: TRBV28; CDR3aa: CASVSSPGHNGYTF
j_gene: TRBJ1-2; v_gene: TRBV6-6; CDR3aa: CASSWSHGYTF
j_gene: TRBJ1-2; v_gene: TRBV9; CDR3aa: CASSATTAPRGYTF
j_gene: TRBJ1-1; v_gene: TRBV3-1; CDR3aa: CASSRGTEAFF
j_gene: TRBJ2-1; v_gene: TRBV7-3; CDR3aa: CASSLTIVGAGLIF
j_gene: TRBJ2-5; v_gene: TRBV3-1; CDR3aa: CASSQPLAGGGETQYF
j_gene: TRBJ1-1; v_gene: TRBV20-1; CDR3aa: CSASRRRGNTEAFF
j_gene: TRBJ2-3; v_gene: TRBV12-3/TRBV12-4; CDR3aa: CASSLPGTSGTDTQYF
j_gene: TRBJ2-2; v_gene: TRBV5-1; CDR3aa: CASSWSGTGSTGELFF
j_gene: TRBJ2-3; v_gene: TRBV5-4; CDR3aa: CASRKGPSTDTQYF
j_gene: TRBJ1-5; v_gene: TRBV12-3/TRBV12-4; CDR3aa: CASSPRTFNQPQHF
j_gene: TRBJ2-7; v_gene: TRBV9; CDR3aa: CASTNPLGLAGDYEQYF
j_gene: TRBJ2-3; v_gene: TRBV7-9; CDR3aa: CASSRAGVDTQYF
j_gene: TRBJ2-1; v_gene: TRBV28; CDR3aa: CASSLPPREEPFF
j_gene: TRBJ2-7; v_gene: TRBV3-1; CDR3aa: CASSQGQGDYEQYF
j_gene: TRBJ2-3; v_gene: TRBV14; CDR3aa: CASSRLAGGTSTDTQYF
j_gene: TRBJ1-5; v_gene: TRBV28; CDR3aa: CASRHRAYRSNQPQHF
j_gene: TRBJ2-3; v_gene: TRBV20-1; CDR3aa: CSANKDTDTQYF
j_gene: TRBJ2-2; v_gene: TRBV7-2; CDR3aa: CASSLEAVPGELFF
j_gene: TRBJ1-2; v_gene: TRBV18; CDR3aa: CASSPGTGTYNYGYTF
j_gene: TRBJ1-1; v_gene: TRBV27; CDR3aa: CASSYRGGNTEAFF